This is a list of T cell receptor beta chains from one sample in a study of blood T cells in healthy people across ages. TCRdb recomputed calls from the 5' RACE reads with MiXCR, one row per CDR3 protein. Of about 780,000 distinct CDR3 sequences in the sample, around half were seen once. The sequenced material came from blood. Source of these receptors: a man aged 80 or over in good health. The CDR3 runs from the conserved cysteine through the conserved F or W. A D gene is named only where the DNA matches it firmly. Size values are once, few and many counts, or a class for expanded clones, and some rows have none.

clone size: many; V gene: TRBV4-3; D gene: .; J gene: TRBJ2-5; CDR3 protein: CASSQRGRETQYF; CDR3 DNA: TGCGCCAGCAGCCAAAGAGGTCGGGAGACCCAGTACTTC
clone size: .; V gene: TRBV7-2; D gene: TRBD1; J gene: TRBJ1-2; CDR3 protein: CASSLGRTDRVYGYTF; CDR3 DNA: TGTGCCAGCAGCTTAGGTAGAACCGACAGGGTGTATGGCTACACCTTC
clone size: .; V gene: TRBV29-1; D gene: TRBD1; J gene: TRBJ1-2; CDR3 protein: CSVEGTGNGYTF; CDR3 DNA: TGCAGCGTTGAAGGGACAGGGAACGGCTACACCTTC
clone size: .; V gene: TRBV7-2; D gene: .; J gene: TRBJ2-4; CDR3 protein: CASSLDPRRVDIQYF; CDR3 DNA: TGTGCCAGCAGCTTAGACCCACGGCGGGTGGACATTCAGTACTTC
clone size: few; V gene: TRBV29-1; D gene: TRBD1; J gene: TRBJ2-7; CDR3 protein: CSVVPRDSGSYEQYF; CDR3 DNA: TGCAGCGTTGTCCCCCGGGACAGCGGCAGCTACGAGCAGTACTTC
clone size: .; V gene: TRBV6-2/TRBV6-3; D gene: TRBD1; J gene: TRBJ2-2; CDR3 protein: CASSYPDRGRSGELFF; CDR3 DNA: TGTGCCAGCAGTTACCCGGACAGGGGGCGGTCCGGGGAGCTGTTTTTT
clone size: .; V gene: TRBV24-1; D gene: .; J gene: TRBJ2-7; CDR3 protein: CATSDPTSGLYNEQYF; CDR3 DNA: TGTGCCACCAGTGACCCTACGAGCGGCCTCTACAATGAGCAGTACTTC
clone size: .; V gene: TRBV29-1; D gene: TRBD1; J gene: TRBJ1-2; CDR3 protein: CSVVRTGGFGYTF; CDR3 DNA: TGCAGCGTTGTTCGGACAGGGGGTTTTGGCTACACCTTC
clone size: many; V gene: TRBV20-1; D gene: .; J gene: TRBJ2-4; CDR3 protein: CSARDTGLGRGNIQYF; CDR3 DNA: TGCAGTGCTAGAGATACGGGCCTCGGGCGCGGGAACATTCAGTACTTC
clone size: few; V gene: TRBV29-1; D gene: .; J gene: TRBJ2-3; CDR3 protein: CSARLPLTDTQYF; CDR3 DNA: TGCAGCGCAAGACTGCCGCTCACAGATACGCAGTATTTT
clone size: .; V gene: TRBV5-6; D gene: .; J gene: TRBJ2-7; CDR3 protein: CASSLGTTDNYEQYF; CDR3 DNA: TGTGCCAGCAGCTTGGGGACGACAGATAACTACGAGCAGTACTTC
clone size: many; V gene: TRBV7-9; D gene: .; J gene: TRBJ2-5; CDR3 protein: CASSLDGETQYF; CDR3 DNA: TGTGCCAGCAGCTTAGATGGGGAGACCCAGTACTTC
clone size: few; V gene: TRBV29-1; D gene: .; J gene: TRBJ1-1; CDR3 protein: CSVAQANTEAFF; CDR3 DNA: TGCAGCGTTGCGCAGGCAAACACTGAAGCTTTCTTT
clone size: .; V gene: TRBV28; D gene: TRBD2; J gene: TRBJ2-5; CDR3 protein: CASSPLAGGPRETQYF; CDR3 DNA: TGTGCCAGCAGTCCCCTAGCGGGAGGGCCCCGAGAGACCCAGTACTTC
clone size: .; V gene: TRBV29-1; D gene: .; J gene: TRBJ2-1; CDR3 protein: CSVDPGPGYNEQFF; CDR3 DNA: TGTAGCGTTGACCCCGGTCCGGGTTACAATGAGCAGTTCTTC
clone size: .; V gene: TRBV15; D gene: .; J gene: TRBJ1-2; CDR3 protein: CATSGVSGTPDYGYTF; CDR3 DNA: TGTGCCACCAGCGGGGTCTCCGGGACACCTGACTATGGCTACACCTTC
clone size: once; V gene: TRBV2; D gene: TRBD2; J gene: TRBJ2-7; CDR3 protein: CASGGSPSEQYF; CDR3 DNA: TGTGCCAGCGGCGGGAGCCCTTCCGAGCAGTACTTC
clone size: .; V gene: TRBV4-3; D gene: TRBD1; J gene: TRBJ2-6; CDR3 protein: CASSQVWTGDSGANVLTF; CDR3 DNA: TGCGCCAGCAGCCAAGTGTGGACAGGGGACTCTGGGGCCAACGTCCTGACTTTC
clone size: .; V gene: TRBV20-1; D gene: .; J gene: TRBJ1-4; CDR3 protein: CSARATWEKLFF; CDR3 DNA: TGCAGTGCTAGGGCAACATGGGAAAAACTGTTTTTT
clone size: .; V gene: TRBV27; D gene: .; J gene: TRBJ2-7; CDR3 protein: CASPPGDSEQYF; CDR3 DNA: TGTGCCAGCCCCCCGGGAGACAGCGAGCAGTACTTC
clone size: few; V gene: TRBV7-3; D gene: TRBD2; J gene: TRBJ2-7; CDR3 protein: CASSSRLGTRADDEQYF; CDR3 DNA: TGTGCCAGCAGCTCTCGATTGGGGACTAGAGCGGATGACGAGCAGTACTTC
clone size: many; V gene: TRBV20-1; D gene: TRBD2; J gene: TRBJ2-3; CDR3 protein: CSARESSGRAVWTDTQYF; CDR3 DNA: TGCAGTGCTAGAGAGAGTAGCGGGAGGGCCGTTTGGACAGATACGCAGTATTTT
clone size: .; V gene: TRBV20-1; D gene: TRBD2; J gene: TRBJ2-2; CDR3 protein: CSASHSSGSNTGELFF; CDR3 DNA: TGCAGTGCTTCACACTCTAGCGGGAGTAACACCGGGGAGCTGTTTTTT
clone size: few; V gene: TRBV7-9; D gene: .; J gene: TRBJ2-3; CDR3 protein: CASSLRRAEPGDTQYF; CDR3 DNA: TGTGCCAGCAGCTTACGTCGTGCGGAGCCGGGAGATACGCAGTATTTT
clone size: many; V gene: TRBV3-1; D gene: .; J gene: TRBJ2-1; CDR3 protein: CASRQGNNEQFF; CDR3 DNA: TGTGCCAGCAGGCAGGGGAACAATGAGCAGTTCTTC
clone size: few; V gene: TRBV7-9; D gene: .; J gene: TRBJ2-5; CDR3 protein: CASSFTLQETQYF; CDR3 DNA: TGTGCCAGCAGCTTCACCTTGCAAGAGACCCAGTACTTC
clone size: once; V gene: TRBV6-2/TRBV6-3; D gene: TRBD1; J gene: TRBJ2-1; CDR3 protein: CASSMGQGRYNEQFF; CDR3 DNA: TGTGCCAGCAGTATGGGACAGGGCCGATACAATGAGCAGTTCTTC
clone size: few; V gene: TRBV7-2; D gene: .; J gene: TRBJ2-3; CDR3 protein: CASRLNSGDYADTQYF; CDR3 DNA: TGTGCCAGCAGACTTAATTCAGGGGACTACGCAGATACGCAGTATTTT
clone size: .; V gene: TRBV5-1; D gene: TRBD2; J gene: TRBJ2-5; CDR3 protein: CASSWEGTTSGRETQYF; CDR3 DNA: TGCGCCAGCAGCTGGGAGGGGACTACTAGCGGGAGGGAGACCCAGTACTTC
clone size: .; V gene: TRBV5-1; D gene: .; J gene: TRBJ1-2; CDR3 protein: CASSPGTMHGYTF; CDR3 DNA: TGCGCCAGCAGCCCCGGGACAATGCATGGCTACACCTTC
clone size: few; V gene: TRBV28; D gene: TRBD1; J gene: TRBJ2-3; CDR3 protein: CASREAGGPDTQYF; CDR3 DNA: TGTGCCAGCAGAGAAGCAGGGGGCCCAGATACGCAGTATTTT
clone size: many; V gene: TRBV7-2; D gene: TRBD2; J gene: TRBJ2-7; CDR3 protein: CASSPRAGGSYEQYF; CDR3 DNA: TGTGCCAGCAGCCCCAGAGCGGGAGGGTCCTACGAGCAGTACTTC
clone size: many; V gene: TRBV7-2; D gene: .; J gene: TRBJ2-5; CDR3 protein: CASSQPIQGFRETQYF; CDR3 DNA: TGTGCCAGCAGCCAACCGATTCAGGGTTTCAGGGAGACCCAGTACTTC
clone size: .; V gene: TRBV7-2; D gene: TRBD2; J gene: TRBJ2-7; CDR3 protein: CASSLATSGLTTYEQYF; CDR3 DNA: TGTGCCAGCAGCTTAGCGACTAGCGGCCTTACCACCTACGAGCAGTACTTC
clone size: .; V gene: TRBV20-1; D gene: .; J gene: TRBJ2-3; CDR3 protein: CSATTGALAADTQYF; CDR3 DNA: TGCAGTGCTACTACGGGAGCCCTCGCAGCAGATACGCAGTATTTT
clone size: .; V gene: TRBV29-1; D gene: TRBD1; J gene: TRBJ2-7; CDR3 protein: CSSKPPGGPYNEQYF; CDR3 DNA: TGCAGCTCTAAACCCCCAGGGGGCCCCTACAATGAGCAGTACTTC
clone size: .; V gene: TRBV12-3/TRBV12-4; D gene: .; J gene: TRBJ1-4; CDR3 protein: CASSLHPAGLFF; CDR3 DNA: TGTGCCAGCAGTTTACACCCGGCGGGACTGTTTTTT
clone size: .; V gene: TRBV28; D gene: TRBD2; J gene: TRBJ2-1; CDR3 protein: CASSLVAGEGSYNEQFF; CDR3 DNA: TGTGCCAGCAGTTTAGTAGCGGGAGAGGGCTCCTACAATGAGCAGTTCTTC
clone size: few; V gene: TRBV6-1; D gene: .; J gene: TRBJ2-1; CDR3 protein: CASGIGTGWASGHAEQFF; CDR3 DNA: TGTGCCAGCGGTATAGGGACAGGGTGGGCTAGCGGGCACGCGGAGCAGTTCTTC
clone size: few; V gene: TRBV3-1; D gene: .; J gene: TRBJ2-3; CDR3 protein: CASSRGGNGPDTQYF; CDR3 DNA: TGTGCCAGCAGCCGCGGAGGGAACGGCCCAGATACGCAGTATTTT
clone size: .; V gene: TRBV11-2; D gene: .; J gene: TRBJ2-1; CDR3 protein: CASSPSPGRRNEQFF; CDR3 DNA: TGTGCCAGCAGCCCTAGTCCAGGGAGAAGGAATGAGCAGTTCTTC
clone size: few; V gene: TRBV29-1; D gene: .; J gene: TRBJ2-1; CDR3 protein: CSVRDWPYNEQFF; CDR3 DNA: TGCAGCGTCCGGGACTGGCCATACAATGAGCAGTTCTTC
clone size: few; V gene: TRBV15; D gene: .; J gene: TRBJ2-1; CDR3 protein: CATSRVVYNEQFF; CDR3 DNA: TGTGCCACCAGCAGAGTTGTTTACAATGAGCAGTTCTTC
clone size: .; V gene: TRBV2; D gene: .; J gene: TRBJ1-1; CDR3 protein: CASIRTEAFF; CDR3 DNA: TGTGCCAGCATACGGACCGAAGCTTTCTTT
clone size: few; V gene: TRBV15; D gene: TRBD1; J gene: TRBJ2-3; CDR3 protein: CATSTGQGSDTQYF; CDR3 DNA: TGTGCCACCAGCACGGGACAGGGCTCAGATACGCAGTATTTT
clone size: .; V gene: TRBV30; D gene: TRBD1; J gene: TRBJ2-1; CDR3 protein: CAWIRDSYNEQFF; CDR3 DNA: TGTGCCTGGATCCGGGACAGCTACAATGAGCAGTTCTTC
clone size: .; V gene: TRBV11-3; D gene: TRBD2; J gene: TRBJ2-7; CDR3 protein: CASSSNLAGVPYEQYF; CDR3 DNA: TGTGCCAGCAGCTCCAACCTAGCGGGGGTGCCCTACGAGCAGTACTTC